This T cell receptor beta chain was sequenced in a study of post-analysis software for immune sequencing data (dated by TCRdb to between 2015 and 2016). Regarding the research as a whole: Disease courses on record covered relapsing-remitting, secondary progressive and progressive-relapsing multiple sclerosis, though some patients had no subtype annotation. A subset of samples was prepared in parallel using single-end sample barcoding, then pooled and co-amplified after Illumina adapter ligation. The multiple sclerosis patient repertoires were compared with 10 or so previously published healthy control repertoires from donors aged about 6 to 26 years. Overall study results and their limits: Significantly higher frequencies in patients than in controls were found for five or six TRBV segments, including TRBV5-6, TRBV5-1 and TRBV20-1. When samples were clustered directly using the F measure, samples prepared in the same batch co-clustered strongly, which prompted a batch-effect correction. Significantly lower normalized Chao1 diversity was found in multiple sclerosis patients than in controls, suggesting substantial peripheral T-cell clonal expansion. The multiple sclerosis patient group was slightly younger than the control group.

TCR beta repertoires were profiled from peripheral blood of more than ten young patients with multiple sclerosis to demonstrate the VDJtools post-analysis software. The multiple sclerosis patients were children and adolescents ranging in age from roughly 6 to 15 years. At the junction V is shortened by 1 base and J by 8 bases; bases outside the gene matches: 4. From the cysteine through the phenylalanine, the CDR3 covers 13 amino acids. Of the read, only the CDR3 DNA is kept; its 39 bases are in frame from base 1. Preparation of the library involved PCR. This sample was sequenced with an Illumina HiSeq 2500. Unique molecular identifiers were incorporated into TCR beta cDNA libraries to reduce PCR and sequencing biases. Every 1 to 10 million input T cells yielded 500,000 or so cDNA molecules, meaning each molecule approximated one T cell. The patient libraries were prepared and sequenced using the same protocol as the earlier healthy control dataset. Samples belonging to the same batch were prepared together, multiplexed and sequenced on a shared HiSeq lane. The authors processed their data as follows. MIGEC handled the raw barcoded reads, throwing out single-read molecular identifier groups before consensus assembly and CDR3 extraction. VDJtools was used for post-analysis of the clonotype tables, and diversity was normalized by down-sampling every dataset to the size of the smallest sample. To correct batch-related cross-sample contamination, repertoire overlap clustering matched CDR3 amino acid sequences but not nucleotide sequences. The public reads were reanalyzed by TCRdb: fastp trimming at Q25, MiXCR alignment, in-frame beta chains only. Rows are combined by CDR3 protein, so each entry shows the most common genes and DNA. These V and J calls originate from TCRdb's pipeline instead of the authors' own analysis. The sample table shows 450,000 or so distinct CDR3 sequences, and less than 45% are seen once. The leading ten clones occupy about 12% of the sample.

As concerns this clonotype: What this receptor recognizes is not known. The sample holds no much larger clone one base away, and base qualities are not on file.

The V gene is TRBV12-3 or TRBV12-4 and the J gene is TRBJ1-2, with 7 bases in between that match TRBD1. This receptor was obtained from a girl aged 5-17 years with multiple sclerosis. Sequenced material: blood. Read as DNA, the sequence is TGTGCCAGCAGTTTAGAGGGGGCTGGAGGCTACACCTTC. The translation is CASSLEGAGGYTF.